These 5 T cell receptor beta chains share one sample of origin, sequenced in a study of T cells in Graves' hyperthyroidism and ophthalmopathy. The investigators amplified TCR beta CDR3 regions from RNA transcripts. The primer set for the first-round RT-PCR of the TCR CDR3 was HTBI. Each CDR3 protein is one row after TCRdb ran MiXCR on the multiplex PCR reads. Among roughly 150,000 distinct CDR3 sequences, 9.4% were seen once, and the ten largest hold around 20%. Sequenced input: blood. Source of these receptors: a woman younger than 30 with Graves' hyperthyroidism that later progressed to Graves' ophthalmopathy.

Turning to this clonotype: A much bigger clone sits one base away, suggesting this may be a read error. The V and J genes are TRBV20-1 and TRBJ1-6; weak D call: TRBD1 (6 bases). CDR3 length: 15 residues. Germline CDR1 and CDR2: DFQATT and SNEGSKA (reference sequence). V was clipped by 6 bases and J by 7 bases, with 19 bases between them. The CDR3 region has the DNA TGCAGTGCCCTGCCCGGGGGCCGGAAAAATTCACCCCTCCACTTT. Amino acid sequence: CSALPGGRKNSPLHF.

This clonotype was observed at least ten times. The chain carries TRBV30 and TRBJ2-1; D remains unclear. The CDR3 is 13 amino acids. V was pared by 0 bases and J by 2 bases, with 5 bases between. Germline V gene data show CDR1 as GTSNPN and CDR2 as SVGIG (reference sequence). The CDR3 sequence: CAWSVGTYNEQFF. The CDR3, as DNA: TGTGCCTGGAGTGTGGGTACCTACAATGAGCAGTTCTTC.

In its sample, this clonotype was seen a few times. The DNA for the CDR3 is TGTGCCAGCAGTTATCACCAGGGGATCCAAGAGACCCAGTACTTC. It translates to CASSYHQGIQETQYF. The rearrangement links TRBV6-1 to TRBJ2-5, with a possible D match to TRBD1 (6 bases). Germline V gives CDR1 MNHNS, CDR2 SASEGT. This CDR3 region has 15 residues. Trimming pared 5 bases from V and 1 base from J, leaving 14 bases between.

In its sample, this clonotype was seen many times. The chain is built from TRBV28 and TRBJ1-1; tentatively, D is TRBD1 (6 bases). The V end lost 7 bases, the J end lost 4 bases, and 16 bases lay between the germline ends. This CDR3 region has 14 residues. Germline V gene lookup returns CDR1 MDHEN and CDR2 SYDVKM. This CDR3 is CASTPGTRVTEAFF. Here the CDR3 DNA reads TGTGCCAGCACCCCGGGGACAAGAGTCACTGAAGCTTTCTTT.

This clonotype was detected ten times or more. This chain connects TRBV6-1 to TRBJ2-1; TRBD2 matches at 12 bases. Germline V gives CDR1 MNHNS, CDR2 SASEGT. The CDR3 extends over 17 amino acids. J was trimmed by 3 bases and V by 7 bases; bases with no gene match: 10. CDR3 amino acids: CASTSLAGGSFYNEQFF. As DNA, the CDR3 is TGTGCCAGCACCAGTCTAGCGGGAGGGAGTTTCTACAATGAGCAGTTCTTC.